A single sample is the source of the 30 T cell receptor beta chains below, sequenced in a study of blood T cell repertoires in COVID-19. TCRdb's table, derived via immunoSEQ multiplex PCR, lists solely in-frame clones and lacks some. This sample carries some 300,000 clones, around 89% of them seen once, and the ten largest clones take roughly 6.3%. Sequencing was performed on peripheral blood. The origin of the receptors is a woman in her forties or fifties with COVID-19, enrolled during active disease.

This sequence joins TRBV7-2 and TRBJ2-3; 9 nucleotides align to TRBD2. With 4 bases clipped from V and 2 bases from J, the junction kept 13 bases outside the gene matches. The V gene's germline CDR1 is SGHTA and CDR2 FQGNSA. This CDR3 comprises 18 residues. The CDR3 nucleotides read TGTGCCAGCAGCTCTAGGCCGAGACTAGCGGAGATCACAGATACGCAGTATTTT. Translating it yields CASSSRPRLAEITDTQYF.

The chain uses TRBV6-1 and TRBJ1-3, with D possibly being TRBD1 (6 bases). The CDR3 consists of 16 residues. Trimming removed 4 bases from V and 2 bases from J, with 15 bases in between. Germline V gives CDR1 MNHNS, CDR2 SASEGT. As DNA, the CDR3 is TGTGCCAGCAGTGGGCCCCGGGGGGCTGCTGGAAACACCATATATTTT. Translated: CASSGPRGAAGNTIYF.

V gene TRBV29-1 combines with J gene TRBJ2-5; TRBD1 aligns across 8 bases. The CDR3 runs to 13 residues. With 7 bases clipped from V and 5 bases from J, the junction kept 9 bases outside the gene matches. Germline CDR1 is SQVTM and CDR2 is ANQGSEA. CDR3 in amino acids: CSAPDRDSETQYF. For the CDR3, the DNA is TGCAGCGCTCCGGACAGGGATTCGGAGACCCAGTACTTC. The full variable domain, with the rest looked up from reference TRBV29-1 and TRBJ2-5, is SAVISQKPSRDICQRGTSLTIQCQVDSQVTMMFWYRQQPGQSLTLIATANQGSEATYESGFVIDKFPISRPNLTFSTLTVSNMSPEDSSIYLCSAPDRDSETQYFGPGTRLLVL.

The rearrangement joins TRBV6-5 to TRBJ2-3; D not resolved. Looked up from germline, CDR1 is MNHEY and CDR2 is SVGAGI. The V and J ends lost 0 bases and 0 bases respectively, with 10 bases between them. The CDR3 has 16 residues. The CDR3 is CASSYSILRSTDTQYF. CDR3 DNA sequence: TGTGCCAGCAGTTACTCGATCCTACGGAGCACAGATACGCAGTATTTT.

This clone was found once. CDR3 in DNA: TGTGCCAGCAGCTCCGGACTAGCGGGAGGGTGGCAGTTCTTC. Translating gives CASSSGLAGGWQFF. V and J are TRBV11-2 and TRBJ2-1; TRBD2 matches 15 bases. This CDR3 is built from 14 residues. CDR1 SGHAT and CDR2 FQNNGV come from the germline V gene. J was trimmed by 12 bases and V by 4 bases; bases with no gene match: 4.

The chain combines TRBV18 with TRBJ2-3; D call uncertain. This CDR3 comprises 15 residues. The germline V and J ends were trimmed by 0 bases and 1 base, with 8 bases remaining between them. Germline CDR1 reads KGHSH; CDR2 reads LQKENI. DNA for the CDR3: TGTGCCAGCTCACCACCGGCGGCCGGCACAGATACGCAGTATTTT. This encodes CASSPPAAGTDTQYF.

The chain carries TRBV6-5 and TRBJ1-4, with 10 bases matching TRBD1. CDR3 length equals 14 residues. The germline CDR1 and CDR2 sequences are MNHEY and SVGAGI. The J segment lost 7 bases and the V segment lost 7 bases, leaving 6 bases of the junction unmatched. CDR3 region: CASTPGTGVEKLFF. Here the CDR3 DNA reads TGTGCCAGCACTCCCGGGACAGGGGTTGAAAAACTGTTTTTT.

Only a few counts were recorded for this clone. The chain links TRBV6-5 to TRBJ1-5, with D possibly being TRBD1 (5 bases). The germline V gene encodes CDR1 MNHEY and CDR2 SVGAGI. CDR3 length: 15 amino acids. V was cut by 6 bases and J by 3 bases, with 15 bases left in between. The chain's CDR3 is CASSPRGYPNQPQHF. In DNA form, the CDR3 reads TGTGCCAGCAGCCCCCGGGGGTACCCCAATCAGCCCCAGCATTTT.

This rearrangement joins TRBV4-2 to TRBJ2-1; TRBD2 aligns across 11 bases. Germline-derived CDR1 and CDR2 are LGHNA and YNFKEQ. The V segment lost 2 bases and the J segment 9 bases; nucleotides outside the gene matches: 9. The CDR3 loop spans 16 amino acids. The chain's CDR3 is CASSQHLAGGLTEQFF. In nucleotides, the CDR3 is TGTGCCAGCAGCCAACACTTAGCGGGAGGGCTCACTGAGCAGTTCTTC.

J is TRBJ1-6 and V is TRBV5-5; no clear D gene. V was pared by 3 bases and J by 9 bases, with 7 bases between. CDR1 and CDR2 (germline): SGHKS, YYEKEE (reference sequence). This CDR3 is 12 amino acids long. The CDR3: CASSSPGSPLHF. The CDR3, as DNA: TGTGCCAGCAGCTCGCCAGGTTCACCCCTCCACTTT.

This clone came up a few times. This CDR3 reads CASKTGLREQYF. CDR3 sequence (DNA): TGTGCCAGCAAAACAGGATTAAGGGAGCAGTACTTC. This chain uses TRBV6-6 with TRBJ2-7, with a tentative D call TRBD1 (5 bases). The V gene's germline CDR1 is MNHNY and CDR2 SVGAGI (reference sequence). Between the trimmed V and J ends, which lost 7 bases and 7 bases, there was a span of 14 bases. The CDR3 runs 12 residues.

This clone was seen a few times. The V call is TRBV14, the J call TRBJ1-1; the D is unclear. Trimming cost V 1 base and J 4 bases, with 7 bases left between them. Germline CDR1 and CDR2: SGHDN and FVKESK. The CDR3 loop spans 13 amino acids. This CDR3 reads CASSQVSVTEAFF. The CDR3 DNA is TGTGCCAGCAGCCAAGTTTCGGTCACTGAAGCTTTCTTT. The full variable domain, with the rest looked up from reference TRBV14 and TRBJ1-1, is EAGVTQFPSHSVIEKGQTVTLRCDPISGHDNLYWYRRVMGKEIKFLLHFVKESKQDESGMPNNRFLAERTGGTYSTLKVQPAELEDSGVYFCASSQVSVTEAFFGQGTRLTVV.

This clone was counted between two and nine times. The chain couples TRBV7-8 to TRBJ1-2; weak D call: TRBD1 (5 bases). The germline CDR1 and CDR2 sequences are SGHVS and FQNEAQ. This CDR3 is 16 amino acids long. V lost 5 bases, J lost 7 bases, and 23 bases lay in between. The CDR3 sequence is CASSHSRPQGVGGYTF. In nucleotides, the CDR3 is TGTGCCAGCAGCCACTCTAGGCCTCAGGGCGTAGGTGGCTACACCTTC.

The CDR3, as DNA: TGTGCCAGCAGTTACTCGTTTACTAGCGGGCAAGAGACCCAGTACTTC. Its translation: CASSYSFTSGQETQYF. The rearrangement uses TRBV6-5 and TRBJ2-5, with 9 bases fitting TRBD2. The ends lost 0 bases at V and 2 bases at J; junction bases unmatched: 4. CDR1 is MNHEY, CDR2 SVGAGI, per germline. This CDR3 comprises 16 residues.

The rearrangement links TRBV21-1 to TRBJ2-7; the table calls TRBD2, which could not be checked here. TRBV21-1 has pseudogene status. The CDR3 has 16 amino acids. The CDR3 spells CASSNPQGDCTYEQYF. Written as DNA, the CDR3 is TGTGCCAGCAGCAACCCCCAAGGGGACTGTACCTACGAGCAGTACTTC.

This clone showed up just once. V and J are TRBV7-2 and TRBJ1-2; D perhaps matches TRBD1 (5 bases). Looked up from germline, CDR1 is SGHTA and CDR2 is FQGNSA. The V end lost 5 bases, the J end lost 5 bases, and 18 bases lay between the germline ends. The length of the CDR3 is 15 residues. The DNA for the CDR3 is TGTGCCAGCAGCCAAAGACGTGCGGGGGGGTATGGCTACACCTTC. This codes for CASSQRRAGGYGYTF.

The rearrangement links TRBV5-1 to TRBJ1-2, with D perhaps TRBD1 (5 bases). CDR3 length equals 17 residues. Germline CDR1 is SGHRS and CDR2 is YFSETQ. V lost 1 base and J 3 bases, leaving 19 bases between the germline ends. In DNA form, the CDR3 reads TGCGCCAGCAGCTTGTATATCGGGCAGGGATTGGACTATGGCTACACCTTC. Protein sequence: CASSLYIGQGLDYGYTF.

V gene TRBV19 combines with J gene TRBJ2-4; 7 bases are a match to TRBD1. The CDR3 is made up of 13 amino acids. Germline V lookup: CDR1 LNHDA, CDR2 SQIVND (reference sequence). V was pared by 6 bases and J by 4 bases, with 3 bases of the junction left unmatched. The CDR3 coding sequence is TGTGCCAGTAGGAAGACAGGGAAAAACATTCAGTACTTC. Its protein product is CASRKTGKNIQYF. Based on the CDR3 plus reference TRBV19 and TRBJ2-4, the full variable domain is DGGITQSPKYLFRKEGQNVTLSCEQNLNHDAMYWYRQDPGQGLRLIYYSQIVNDFQKGDIAEGYSVSREKKESFPLTVTSAQKNPTAFYLCASRKTGKNIQYFGAGTRLSVL.

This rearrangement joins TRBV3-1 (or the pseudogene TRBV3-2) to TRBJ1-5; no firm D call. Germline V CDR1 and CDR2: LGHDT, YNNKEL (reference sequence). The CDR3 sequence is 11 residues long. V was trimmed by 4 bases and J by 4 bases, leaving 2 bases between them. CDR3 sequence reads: CASSPNQPQHF. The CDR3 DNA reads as TGTGCCAGCAGCCCGAATCAGCCCCAGCATTTT.

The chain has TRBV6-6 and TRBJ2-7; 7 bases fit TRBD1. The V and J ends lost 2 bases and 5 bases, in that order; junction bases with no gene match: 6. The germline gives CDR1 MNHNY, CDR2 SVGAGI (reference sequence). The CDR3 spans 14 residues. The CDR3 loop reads CASSYDRAGHEQYF. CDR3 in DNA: TGTGCCAGCAGTTACGACAGGGCGGGCCACGAGCAGTACTTC.

The chain's CDR3 is CASSQLGQGRRTGELFF. The DNA of the CDR3 is TGTGCCAGCAGCCAATTAGGACAGGGCCGGAGGACCGGGGAGCTGTTTTTT. The chain recombines TRBV14 with TRBJ2-2; 8 bases fit TRBD1. Losses at the gene ends were 2 bases for V and 5 bases for J; bases not matched to a gene: 10. This CDR3 region has 17 residues. Germline assignment: CDR1 SGHDN and CDR2 FVKESK.

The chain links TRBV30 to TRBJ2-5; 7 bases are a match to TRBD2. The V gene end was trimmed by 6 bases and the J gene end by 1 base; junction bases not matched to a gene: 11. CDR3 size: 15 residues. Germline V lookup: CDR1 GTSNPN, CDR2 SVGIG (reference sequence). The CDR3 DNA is TGTGCCTGCCAGAGGGGCTCTAGCGGCCAAGAGACCCAGTACTTC. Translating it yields CACQRGSSGQETQYF.

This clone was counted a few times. CDR3 sequence: CASSLVSGSPSYNEQFF. The CDR3 region has the DNA TGTGCCAGCAGCTTAGTTAGTGGGAGCCCCTCCTACAATGAGCAGTTCTTC. This sequence joins TRBV7-2 and TRBJ2-1, with D possibly being TRBD2 (5 bases). Per germline, CDR1 SGHTA and CDR2 FQGNSA. The V end lost 1 base, the J end lost 0 bases, and 13 bases lay between the germline ends. The CDR3 has 17 amino acids.

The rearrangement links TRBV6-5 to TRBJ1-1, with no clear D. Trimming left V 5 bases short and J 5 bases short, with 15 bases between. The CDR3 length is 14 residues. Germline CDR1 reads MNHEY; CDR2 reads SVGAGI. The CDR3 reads CASSPREGGTEAFF. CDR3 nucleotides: TGTGCCAGCAGTCCTAGGGAGGGTGGGACTGAAGCTTTCTTT.

CDR3 loop: CASSVSPNQPQHF. The CDR3 nucleotides read TGTGCCAGCAGTGTGAGCCCTAATCAGCCCCAGCATTTT. J is TRBJ1-5 and V is TRBV27; D not certain. Germline CDR1 is MNHEY and CDR2 is SMNVEV (reference sequence). V shed 5 bases and J shed 4 bases, with 9 bases lying between them. The CDR3 is 13 amino acids.

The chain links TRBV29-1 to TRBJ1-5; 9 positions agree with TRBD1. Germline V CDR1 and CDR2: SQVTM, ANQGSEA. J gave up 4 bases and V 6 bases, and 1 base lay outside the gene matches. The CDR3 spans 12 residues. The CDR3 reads CSVGTGNQPQHF. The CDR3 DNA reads TGCAGCGTAGGGACAGGGAATCAGCCCCAGCATTTT. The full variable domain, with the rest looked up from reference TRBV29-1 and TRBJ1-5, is SAVISQKPSRDICQRGTSLTIQCQVDSQVTMMFWYRQQPGQSLTLIATANQGSEATYESGFVIDKFPISRPNLTFSTLTVSNMSPEDSSIYLCSVGTGNQPQHFGDGTRLSIL.

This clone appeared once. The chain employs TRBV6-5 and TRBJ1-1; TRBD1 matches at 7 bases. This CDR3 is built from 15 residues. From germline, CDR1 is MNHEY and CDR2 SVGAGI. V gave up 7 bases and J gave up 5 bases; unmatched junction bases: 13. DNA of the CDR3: TGTGCCAGCACCAACCCGACAGGGAGGTGGACTGAAGCTTTCTTT. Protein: CASTNPTGRWTEAFF.

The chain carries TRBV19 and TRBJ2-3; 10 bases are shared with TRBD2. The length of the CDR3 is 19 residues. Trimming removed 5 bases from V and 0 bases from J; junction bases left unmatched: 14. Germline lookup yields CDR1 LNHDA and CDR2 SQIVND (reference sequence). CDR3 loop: CASSARPGLAIPSTDTQYF. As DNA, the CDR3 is TGTGCCAGTAGTGCAAGACCGGGACTAGCGATTCCTAGCACAGATACGCAGTATTTT.

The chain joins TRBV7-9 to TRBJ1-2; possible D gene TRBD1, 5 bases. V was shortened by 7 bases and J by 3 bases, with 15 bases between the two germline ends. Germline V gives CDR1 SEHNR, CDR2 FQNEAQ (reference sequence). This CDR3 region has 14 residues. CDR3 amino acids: CASTPAGVDYGYTF. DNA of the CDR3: TGTGCCAGCACCCCGGCGGGGGTAGACTATGGCTACACCTTC.

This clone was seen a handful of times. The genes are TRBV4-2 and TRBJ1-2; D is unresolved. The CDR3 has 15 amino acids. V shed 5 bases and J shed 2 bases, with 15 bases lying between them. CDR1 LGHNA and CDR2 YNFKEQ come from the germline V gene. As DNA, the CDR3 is TGTGCCAGCAGCGCAGAGGCCTCAGTGAACTATGGCTACACCTTC. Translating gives CASSAEASVNYGYTF.